The next 8 T cell receptor beta chains were all read from a single sample in a study of beta chain features in type 1 diabetes. The investigators reverse transcribed all of the isolated RNA, so they sequenced expressed TCRB transcripts. Data came from immunoSEQ multiplex PCR; TCRdb stores just in-frame clones and leaves some out. The sample holds around 340,000 clones, under 8.5% seen once. The sample taken for sequencing was central memory CD4+ T cells from blood. Receptors were obtained from a woman aged 18-35 years in good health.

This clone was detected only a few times. This chain links TRBV2 with TRBJ2-7; the D gene is possibly TRBD1 (6 bases). Germline values: CDR1 SNHLY, CDR2 FYNNEI. The CDR3 loop spans 16 amino acids. V was shortened by 6 bases and J by 0 bases, with 18 bases between the two germline ends. The CDR3 DNA follows: TGTGCCAGCAGCGGAACAAGACAGGCCTCCTCCTACGAGCAGTACTTC. Amino acid sequence: CASSGTRQASSYEQYF.

This clone was detected a few times. The rearrangement uses TRBV18 and TRBJ1-3; 8 bases are a match to TRBD1. CDR3 length equals 18 residues. The V gene's germline CDR1 is KGHSH and CDR2 LQKENI. V dropped 4 bases and J dropped 0; count of bases not matched to a gene: 11. The CDR3: CASSRGQGLLFSGNTIYF. The CDR3 DNA follows: TGTGCCAGCTCACGAGGACAGGGACTCTTGTTCTCTGGAAACACCATATATTTT.

The chain has TRBV4-2 and TRBJ1-4; TRBD1 matches at 9 bases. Germline V gene sequence: CDR1 LGHNA, CDR2 YNFKEQ. V lost 4 bases and J lost 8; bases outside the gene matches: 8. CDR3 size: 15 residues. The CDR3 DNA is TGTGCCAGCAGCCCACAGGGGGCTCAAAAAGAAAAACTGTTTTTT. Translated, it gives CASSPQGAQKEKLFF.

The chain recombines TRBV18 with TRBJ2-3; 15 bases match TRBD2. The CDR3 length is 16 residues. Per the germline V gene, CDR1 is KGHSH and CDR2 is LQKENI. Trimming took 3 bases from V and 8 from J; bases not matched to a gene: 6. The CDR3 spells CASSPRGLAGGGTQYF. The CDR3 DNA reads as TGTGCCAGCTCACCCCGCGGACTAGCGGGAGGGGGTACGCAGTATTTT.

This clone was seen at least ten times. The CDR3 bases are TGTGCCAGCAAGGACCTTGGGACTAGCGGGAAAAACATTCAGTACTTC. Amino acids: CASKDLGTSGKNIQYF. This sequence joins TRBV7-2 and TRBJ2-4, with TRBD2 matching 12 bases. Per the germline V gene, CDR1 is SGHTA and CDR2 is FQGNSA. V was clipped by 7 bases and J by 4 bases; unmatched bases: 8. This CDR3 has 16 residues.

The table lists this clone with many counts. This rearrangement joins TRBV4-1 to TRBJ1-4; D is unclear. The CDR3 has 15 amino acids. V lost 0 bases and J 3 bases, leaving 8 bases between the germline ends. Germline lookup yields CDR1 MGHRA and CDR2 YSYEKL. CDR3 sequence (DNA): TGCGCCAGCAGCCAAGATCCCTGGGCTAATGAAAAACTGTTTTTT. This sequence encodes CASSQDPWANEKLFF.

This clone showed up just a few times. The chain joins TRBV7-2 to TRBJ2-7; 12 bases agree with TRBD2. CDR3 length equals 16 residues. Germline lookup yields CDR1 SGHTA and CDR2 FQGNSA. The V segment lost 1 base and the J segment 3 bases; nucleotides outside the gene matches: 4. CDR3 protein: CASSLGRLAGDYEQYF. CDR3 nucleotides: TGTGCCAGCAGCTTAGGTAGACTAGCGGGAGACTACGAGCAGTACTTC. The variable domain in full, with the rest retrieved from reference TRBV7-2 and TRBJ2-7, is GAGVSQSPSNKVTEKGKDVELRCDPISGHTALYWYRQSLGQGLEFLIYFQGNSAPDKSGLPSDRFSAERTGGSVSTLTIQRTQQEDSAVYLCASSLGRLAGDYEQYFGPGTRLTVT.

The chain uses TRBV28 and TRBJ2-3; possibly TRBD1 or TRBD2 for D (5 bases each). The V gene lost 7 bases and the J gene lost 1 base, with 9 bases spanning the gap. CDR1 and CDR2 from the germline V gene are MDHEN and SYDVKM. This CDR3 region has 13 residues. CDR3 DNA sequence: TGTGCCAGCACTAGGGGAGGCACAGATACGCAGTATTTT. It translates to CASTRGGTDTQYF.